This T cell receptor (beta chain) emerged from a study of blood T cell repertoires in COVID-19. The overall study: Donors in the United States, Italy and Spain gave samples during acute or convalescent COVID-19. T cells, B-cell-depleted T cells, or PBMCs provided the cDNA or gDNA that served as material.

Germline assignment: CDR1 SGDLS and CDR2 YYNGEE. The CDR3 has 15 residues. J lost 5 bases, V lost 6 bases, and 8 bases had no gene match. Generated by immunoSEQ multiplex PCR, the TCRdb table keeps only in-frame clones and is missing some. The data hold some 74,000 clones, with 70% to 90% observed a single time. The V and J genes are TRBV9 and TRBJ2-1; 10 bases align to TRBD2. This clonotype originated in a man in his forties or fifties with acute or convalescent COVID-19. Sequencing used peripheral blood. The CDR3 DNA is TGTGCCAGCACCCGGACTAGCGGACCCCACAATGAGCAGTTCTTC. Its protein is CASTRTSGPHNEQFF.